This T cell receptor (beta chain) is from a study of cytomegalovirus exposure and HLA in healthy donors. Separation from the 666-subject first cohort characterized the approximately 130-subject validation cohort, to which the donors belonged. The assay was immunoSEQ multiplex PCR, and TCRdb's table has in-frame clones only and misses some. The sample lists about 110,000 clones; 88% were seen once. The study, taken as a whole, reports: The tendency of first-cohort TCR clusters to co-occur in the roughly 120 validation repertoires was identified by a subsequent analysis. Cytomegalovirus-associated TCR beta chains were listed, numbering under 200.

As concerns this clone: The antigen remains unidentified.

CDR3 length equals 13 residues. The V segment lost 8 bases and the J segment 5 bases; nucleotides outside the gene matches: 5. Germline V gene sequence: CDR1 SGHTA, CDR2 FQGTGA. The sequencing sample was made of PBMCs. This receptor was identified in a woman aged 18-29 years in good health and CMV-seronegative. The V gene is TRBV7-3, the J gene TRBJ2-1; 8 bases are shared with TRBD1. The CDR3, as DNA: TGTGCCAGCTCAGGGGGCCCTAACAATGAGCAGTTCTTC. Amino acid sequence: CASSGGPNNEQFF.